The 19 T cell receptor beta chains below all came from one sample that was sequenced in a study of T-cell memory formation after mild COVID-19. TCRdb recomputed calls from the 5' RACE reads with MiXCR, one row per CDR3 protein. Of 350,000 to 500,000 distinct CDR3 sequences listed, about a sixth were seen once; the top ten hold about 22%. Input material: PBMCs or a T cell subset sorted from them (not recorded which). The receptors shown here come from a man aged 18 to 29 who had mild COVID-19 (a few samples of this study predate the infection). Cell type and time point are not known.

The V gene is TRBV4-3, the J gene TRBJ2-5, with 9 bases identical to TRBD1. CDR3 length equals 17 residues. Trimming removed 2 bases from V and 5 bases from J; junction bases left unmatched: 12. Germline CDR1 and CDR2: LGHNA and YSLEER. CDR3 DNA: TGCGCCAGCAGCCAACAGGGCCTCACAGGGGGCTCGGAGACCCAGTACTTC. Its protein product is CASSQQGLTGGSETQYF.

This clonotype turned up a few times. A much larger clone differs by one base, so this may be a read error. The chain couples TRBV5-4 to TRBJ2-1; D gene unclear. CDR3 size: 11 residues. Germline assignment: CDR1 SGHNT and CDR2 YYREEE (reference sequence). V lost 4 bases, J lost 8 bases, and 7 bases lay in between. The CDR3 sequence is CASSPGHEQFF. The CDR3 DNA is TGTGCCAGCAGCCCGGGCCATGAGCAGTTCTTC.

This clonotype was seen many times. The chain has TRBV4-2 and TRBJ2-5, with a weak D call TRBD1 (6 bases). V was trimmed by 1 base and J by 5 bases, leaving 11 bases between them. The germline gives CDR1 LGHNA, CDR2 YNFKEQ. The CDR3 loop spans 14 amino acids. The CDR3 region is CASSQGRGMETQYF. CDR3 nucleotide sequence: TGTGCCAGCAGCCAAGGAAGGGGGATGGAGACCCAGTACTTC.

This chain joins TRBV9 and TRBJ2-3; no clear D gene. This CDR3 is 14 amino acids long. CDR1 is SGDLS, CDR2 YYNGEE, per germline. The germline V and J ends were trimmed by 4 bases and 3 bases, with 12 bases remaining between them. CDR3 protein: CASSWALGTDTQYF. The CDR3, as DNA: TGTGCCAGCAGCTGGGCGTTGGGGACAGATACGCAGTATTTT.

This sequence joins TRBV4-2 and TRBJ1-4; 10 bases agree with TRBD1. V lost 0 bases, J lost 5 bases, and 3 bases stayed unmatched. Germline V gene sequence: CDR1 LGHNA, CDR2 YNFKEQ. The CDR3 covers 16 residues. In DNA form, the CDR3 reads TGTGCCAGCAGCCAAGATCCGGGACAGGGGAATGAAAAACTGTTTTTT. Its protein product is CASSQDPGQGNEKLFF.

In its sample, this clonotype was seen a few times. CDR3 coding DNA: TGTGCCACCAGCAGGGAGGGGCGAGGCACAGATACGCAGTATTTT. This encodes CATSREGRGTDTQYF. The chain links TRBV15 to TRBJ2-3; a possible D gene is TRBD2 (6 bases). V gave up 3 bases and J gave up 1 base, with 11 bases separating them. The germline CDR1 and CDR2 sequences are LNHNV and YYDKDF (reference sequence). CDR3 size: 15 residues.

The CDR3 sequence is CASSVWILGDEQYF. CDR3 nucleotide sequence: TGCGCCAGCAGCGTGTGGATTCTGGGGGACGAGCAGTACTTC. The chain recombines TRBV5-1 with TRBJ2-7, with D tentatively TRBD1 or TRBD2 (5 bases each). Between the trimmed V and J ends, which lost 4 bases and 5 bases, there was a span of 16 bases. There are 14 residues in the CDR3. The V gene's germline CDR1 is SGHRS and CDR2 YFSETQ.

This rearrangement joins TRBV4-3 to TRBJ2-5; D remains ambiguous. This CDR3 comprises 13 residues. V gave up 3 bases and J gave up 5 bases, with 10 bases separating them. Germline V gene data show CDR1 as LGHNA and CDR2 as YSLEER. The chain's CDR3 is CASSQLVGETQYF. In nucleotides, the CDR3 is TGCGCCAGCAGCCAGCTAGTAGGGGAGACCCAGTACTTC.

The V and J genes are TRBV5-4 and TRBJ1-1; no firm D call. V was shortened by 2 bases and J by 0 bases, with 11 bases between the two germline ends. The germline V gene has CDR1 SGHNT and CDR2 YYREEE (reference sequence). The CDR3 runs 15 residues. The CDR3 sequence is CASSFEMGMNTEAFF. The CDR3 DNA reads as TGTGCCAGCAGCTTCGAAATGGGGATGAACACTGAAGCTTTCTTT.

This clonotype has only a few counts. The J gene is TRBJ2-4, the V gene TRBV29-1, with unresolved D. Germline CDR1 SQVTM, CDR2 ANQGSEA. Deletions cut 6 bases from V and 6 bases from J, with 18 bases between. This CDR3 has 14 amino acids. This CDR3 is CSVVFAAIPNIQYF. The CDR3 nucleotides read TGCAGCGTGGTCTTTGCGGCCATCCCAAACATTCAGTACTTC.

This clonotype was counted many times. The chain combines TRBV5-1 with TRBJ2-7; 8 bases map to TRBD1. Trimming at V came to 4 bases and at J to 4 bases, leaving 7 bases not matched to a gene. From germline, CDR1 is SGHRS and CDR2 YFSETQ. The CDR3 contains 14 residues. CDR3: CASSTGTGPYEQYF. The CDR3 region has the DNA TGCGCCAGCAGCACCGGGACAGGCCCTTACGAGCAGTACTTC.

This clonotype was counted a few times. The V gene is TRBV27, the J gene TRBJ1-6, with a weak D call TRBD1 (5 bases). Trimming shortened V by 4 bases and J by 16 bases, and 11 bases separated the two germline ends. Germline V gene lookup returns CDR1 MNHEY and CDR2 SMNVEV (reference sequence). The CDR3 totals 11 residues. The CDR3 spells CASSWGTLLHF. The DNA for the CDR3 is TGTGCCAGCAGTTGGGGGACGTTGCTCCACTTT.

This clonotype was observed a few times. The chain carries TRBV7-8 and TRBJ2-1; TRBD1 aligns across 7 bases. The CDR3 has 13 amino acids. Germline CDR1 and CDR2: SGHVS and FQNEAQ. The trim removed 3 bases at V and 9 bases at J, leaving 5 bases unmatched. The CDR3 coding sequence is TGTGCCAGCAGCTTGACAGGGATGGGTGAGCAGTTCTTC. This sequence encodes CASSLTGMGEQFF.

This sequence joins TRBV7-6 and TRBJ1-2, with 7 bases identical to TRBD1. The CDR3 has 13 residues. Germline values: CDR1 SGHVS, CDR2 FNYEAQ. V was pared by 5 bases and J by 7 bases, with 7 bases of the junction left unmatched. CDR3 DNA sequence: TGTGCCAGCAGCCTGAACAGGGGCGGTGGCTACACCTTC. The encoded protein is CASSLNRGGGYTF.

This clonotype was detected a few times. CDR3 in amino acids: CASSLKANTEAFF. The CDR3 region has the DNA TGTGCCAGCAGTTTAAAGGCGAACACTGAAGCTTTCTTT. The V and J genes are TRBV27 and TRBJ1-1; the D is unclear. With 2 bases removed from V and 1 base from J, the gap between germline ends came to 5 bases. Germline values: CDR1 MNHEY, CDR2 SMNVEV (reference sequence). This CDR3 is 13 amino acids long.

This clonotype was recorded many times. This sequence joins TRBV18 and TRBJ2-7; D gene unclear. Trimming took 0 bases from V and 4 from J, leaving 13 bases between them. The germline gives CDR1 KGHSH, CDR2 LQKENI. The CDR3 is 15 residues long. DNA of the CDR3: TGTGCCAGCTCACCACCGTTTAGGGCGTCGTACGAGCAGTACTTC. Translated, it gives CASSPPFRASYEQYF. Full variable domain (outside the CDR3, taken from reference TRBV18 and TRBJ2-7): NAGVMQNPRHLVRRRGQEARLRCSPMKGHSHVYWYRQLPEEGLKFMVYLQKENIIDESGMPKERFSAEFPKEGPSILRIQQVVRGDSAAYFCASSPPFRASYEQYFGPGTRLTVT.

A word on this clonotype: The junction and the germline gene differ at one end; a read error may be behind it. The rearrangement uses TRBV4-1 and TRBJ1-1; 10 nucleotides agree with TRBD1. The CDR3 runs to 18 residues. CDR1 MGHRA and CDR2 YSYEKL come from the germline V gene. This CDR3 reads CSSSQDATGGDLYTEAFF. The CDR3 coding sequence is TGCTCCAGCAGCCAAGATGCGACAGGGGGCGATTTGTACACTGAAGCTTTCTTT.

This clonotype was detected only a few times. The chain couples TRBV20-1 to TRBJ2-7; 7 positions agree with TRBD2. Germline CDR1 reads DFQATT; CDR2 reads SNEGSKA (reference sequence). The trim removed 2 bases at V and 3 bases at J, leaving 7 bases unmatched. CDR3 length: 14 amino acids. The CDR3 is CSARMAERDYEQYV. The CDR3 nucleotides are TGCAGTGCTAGAATGGCGGAGCGGGACTACGAGCAGTACGTC.

Only a few counts were recorded for this clonotype. The J gene is TRBJ1-4, the V gene TRBV4-1; TRBD1 is a possible D gene (5 bases). The CDR3 is 17 residues long. Germline CDR1 MGHRA, CDR2 YSYEKL. The V and J ends lost 4 bases and 3 bases respectively, with 18 bases between them. CDR3 in DNA: TGCGCCAGCAGCCGACCCCCGCCGGGACGGTCTAATGAAAAACTGTTTTTT. Protein: CASSRPPPGRSNEKLFF.